Each of the 20 T cell receptor beta chains below was sequenced from the same sample in a study of blood T cell repertoires in COVID-19. Produced via immunoSEQ multiplex PCR; TCRdb's table is partial and in-frame only. The sample yields 250,000 or so clones, more than 75% seen once. Sequenced sample: PBMCs or T cells enriched from blood (not recorded which). These receptors all stem from a woman in her forties or fifties who had been exposed to COVID-19.

The chain is built from TRBV5-5 and TRBJ2-3, with D possibly TRBD2 on 6 matching bases. This CDR3 has 16 amino acids. V was cut by 4 bases and J by 0 bases, with 15 bases left in between. The germline V gene encodes CDR1 SGHKS and CDR2 YYEKEE (reference sequence). The CDR3 loop is CASSRGIAASTDTQYF. The CDR3 coding sequence is TGTGCCAGCAGCCGGGGGATCGCCGCTAGCACAGATACGCAGTATTTT. Based on the CDR3 plus reference TRBV5-5 and TRBJ2-3, the full variable domain is DAGVTQSPTHLIKTRGQQVTLRCSPISGHKSVSWYQQVLGQGPQFIFQYYEKEERGRGNFPDRFSARQFPNYSSELNVNALLLGDSALYLCASSRGIAASTDTQYFGPGTRLTVL.

This rearrangement joins TRBV19 to TRBJ1-1; D is undetermined. Germline V gene lookup returns CDR1 LNHDA and CDR2 SQIVND (reference sequence). The ends were cut back, 5 bases at V and 7 bases at J, with 14 bases in the middle. This CDR3 spans 13 amino acids. This CDR3 is CASSPRGFREAFF. CDR3 DNA: TGTGCCAGTAGTCCCCGCGGGTTCCGTGAAGCTTTCTTT.

The V and J genes are TRBV7-9 and TRBJ2-3, with 7 bases lining up with TRBD2. Trimming took 5 bases from V and 6 from J; bases not matched to a gene: 14. The germline V gene encodes CDR1 SEHNR and CDR2 FQNEAQ (reference sequence). The CDR3 has 16 amino acids. CDR3 in amino acids: CASSPQAGLVADTQYF. DNA of the CDR3: TGTGCCAGCAGCCCCCAGGCCGGACTAGTAGCGGATACGCAGTATTTT.

The chain employs TRBV12-3 or TRBV12-4 and TRBJ2-5; TRBD2 matches 7 bases. Germline trimming cut 7 bases from V and 3 bases from J; bases unmatched to any gene: 5. The CDR3 contains 13 residues. CDR3 sequence reads: CASTVAGEETQYF. DNA for the CDR3: TGTGCCAGCACCGTGGCGGGGGAAGAGACCCAGTACTTC.

This clone was picked up one time. The chain employs TRBV10-3 and TRBJ1-4; weak D call: TRBD1 (5 bases). The CDR3 contains 12 residues. CDR1 ENHRY and CDR2 SYGVKD come from the germline V gene. The V end lost 6 bases, the J end lost 8 bases, and 10 bases lay between the germline ends. The CDR3 sequence is CAISQGREKLFF. In DNA, the CDR3 is TGTGCCATCAGCCAGGGCAGGGAAAAACTGTTTTTT.

The table lists this clone with a count of one. The CDR3 region has the DNA TGTGCCAGCAGCTTAGATTACGGGAAAACGAACGTCCTGACTTTC. Its protein is CASSLDYGKTNVLTF. The chain links TRBV11-2 to TRBJ2-6; TRBD2 is a possible D gene (5 bases). Germline CDR1 is SGHAT and CDR2 is FQNNGV. Trimming removed 0 bases from V and 10 bases from J, with 13 bases in between. The length of the CDR3 is 15 residues.

This clone was seen more than once but under ten times. The sample holds other DNA sequences that translate to the same CDR3. The V and J genes are TRBV7-9 and TRBJ1-1; TRBD1 matches 7 bases. The CDR3 contains 14 residues. Germline V CDR1 and CDR2: SEHNR, FQNEAQ (reference sequence). The trim removed 1 base at V and 1 base at J, leaving 0 bases unmatched. The DNA for the CDR3 is TGTGCCAGCAGCTTAGGACAGGGGAACACTGAAGCTTTCTTT. This encodes CASSLGQGNTEAFF.

This clone was found once. This rearrangement joins TRBV7-9 to TRBJ2-3; 10 bases are shared with TRBD2. CDR1 and CDR2 (germline): SEHNR, FQNEAQ (reference sequence). The CDR3 is 16 residues long. V dropped 5 bases and J dropped 7; count of bases not matched to a gene: 12. The CDR3 sequence: CASSLRGSGGANTQYF. In DNA form, the CDR3 reads TGTGCCAGCAGCCTTAGAGGCAGCGGGGGGGCGAATACGCAGTATTTT.

The chain links TRBV7-2 to TRBJ1-4; 9 bases map to TRBD1. Germline assignment: CDR1 SGHTA and CDR2 FQGNSA. The CDR3 is 15 amino acids. V shed 5 bases, J shed 8 bases, and the junction held 9 bases outside the gene matches. The CDR3, as DNA: TGTGCCAGCAGCCGCGACAGGGGGGGGAGGGAAAAACTGTTTTTT. Its protein product is CASSRDRGGREKLFF.

V gene TRBV6-5 combines with J gene TRBJ1-3; 7 nucleotides agree with TRBD1. Unmatched junction bases numbered 9, after V lost 6 bases and J lost 4 bases. The CDR3 sequence is 15 residues long. Looked up from germline, CDR1 is MNHEY and CDR2 is SVGAGI. The CDR3 here is CASRPRGTYGNTIYF. The CDR3 nucleotides are TGTGCCAGCAGACCCAGGGGGACCTACGGAAACACCATATATTTT.

This sequence joins TRBV2 and TRBJ1-5, with TRBD1 matching 10 bases. This CDR3 comprises 15 residues. Germline loops: CDR1 SNHLY, CDR2 FYNNEI. Trimming at V came to 3 bases and at J to 5 bases, leaving 4 bases not matched to a gene. CDR3 residues: CASSDGTGDHQPQHF. CDR3 nucleotide sequence: TGTGCCAGCAGTGACGGGACAGGGGATCATCAGCCCCAGCATTTT.

The chain recombines TRBV11-2 with TRBJ2-5; the D gene is possibly TRBD2 (7 bases). V dropped 0 bases and J dropped 1 base, with 12 bases sitting between them. CDR3 size: 16 residues. CDR1 and CDR2 from the germline V gene are SGHAT and FQNNGV. This CDR3 is CASSLEGRGLQETQYF. The CDR3 DNA reads TGTGCCAGCAGCTTAGAAGGGCGGGGGCTCCAAGAGACCCAGTACTTC.

The J gene is TRBJ1-6, the V gene TRBV5-4, with no clear D. The CDR3 is 14 amino acids. V shed 2 bases and J shed 10 bases, with 13 bases lying between them. CDR1 and CDR2 from the germline V gene are SGHNT and YYREEE (reference sequence). CDR3 bases: TGTGCCAGCAGCTTAGCGCAGTTTGGATCACCCCTCCACTTT. Its protein product is CASSLAQFGSPLHF.

The table lists this clone with a count of one. The chain employs TRBV30 and TRBJ2-7; TRBD2 aligns across 8 bases. CDR3 length: 15 amino acids. J lost 6 bases, V lost 3 bases, and 13 bases had no gene match. Looked up from germline, CDR1 is GTSNPN and CDR2 is SVGIG (reference sequence). CDR3 DNA: TGTGCCTGGAGGTTACGGGGGGGCAGGGGAAGCGAGCAGTACTTC. Protein sequence: CAWRLRGGRGSEQYF.

The chain links TRBV7-8 to TRBJ2-2; D is possibly TRBD2 (5 bases). The germline V and J ends were trimmed by 6 bases and 4 bases, with 21 bases remaining between them. This CDR3 spans 17 amino acids. From germline, CDR1 is SGHVS and CDR2 FQNEAQ. The CDR3 region has the DNA TGTGCCAGCAGAGATGATGAGGGTACAATGAGCACCGGGGAGCTGTTTTTT. It translates to CASRDDEGTMSTGELFF.

The chain combines TRBV9 with TRBJ1-2; TRBD1 agrees at 11 bases. V shed 0 bases, J shed 8 bases, and the junction held 6 bases outside the gene matches. CDR1 is SGDLS, CDR2 YYNGEE, per germline. CDR3 length: 15 amino acids. Written as DNA, the CDR3 is TGTGCCAGCAGCGTAGGGGGACAGGGGGATGAAGGCTACACCTTC. Its protein product is CASSVGGQGDEGYTF.

The J gene is TRBJ1-2, the V gene TRBV7-9, with D unclear. The CDR3 sequence is 14 residues long. With 7 bases removed from V and 2 bases from J, the gap between germline ends came to 14 bases. The germline gives CDR1 SEHNR, CDR2 FQNEAQ (reference sequence). The CDR3 loop reads CASTLSGENYGYTF. The CDR3 coding sequence is TGTGCCAGCACCCTCAGCGGGGAAAACTATGGCTACACCTTC.

The chain is built from TRBV7-9 and TRBJ2-3; tentatively, D is TRBD2 (5 bases). CDR1 and CDR2 (germline): SEHNR, FQNEAQ (reference sequence). Trimming took 5 bases from V and 5 from J, leaving 14 bases between them. The CDR3 spans 14 residues. The CDR3 reads CASSMAGGGDTQYF. As DNA, the CDR3 is TGTGCCAGCAGCATGGCGGGCGGCGGAGATACGCAGTATTTT.

The chain joins TRBV5-6 to TRBJ1-1; 8 bases are a match to TRBD1. The CDR3 contains 15 residues. Germline loops: CDR1 SGHDT, CDR2 YYEEEE. After removal of 0 bases from V and 10 bases from J, the junction contained 11 bases not matched to a gene. In DNA form, the CDR3 reads TGTGCCAGCAGCTTGGTGGGACAGGTTCTTAAGGCAGCTTTCTTT. Encoded protein: CASSLVGQVLKAAFF.

Written as DNA, the CDR3 is TGTGCCAGCAGCTTGACTCCGGTTCCCTTCGGTGAGCAGTTCTTC. This translates into CASSLTPVPFGEQFF. The chain carries TRBV5-5 and TRBJ2-1, with D uncertain. The CDR3 loop spans 15 amino acids. Germline values: CDR1 SGHKS, CDR2 YYEKEE (reference sequence). V gave up 1 base and J gave up 9 bases, with 17 bases separating them.